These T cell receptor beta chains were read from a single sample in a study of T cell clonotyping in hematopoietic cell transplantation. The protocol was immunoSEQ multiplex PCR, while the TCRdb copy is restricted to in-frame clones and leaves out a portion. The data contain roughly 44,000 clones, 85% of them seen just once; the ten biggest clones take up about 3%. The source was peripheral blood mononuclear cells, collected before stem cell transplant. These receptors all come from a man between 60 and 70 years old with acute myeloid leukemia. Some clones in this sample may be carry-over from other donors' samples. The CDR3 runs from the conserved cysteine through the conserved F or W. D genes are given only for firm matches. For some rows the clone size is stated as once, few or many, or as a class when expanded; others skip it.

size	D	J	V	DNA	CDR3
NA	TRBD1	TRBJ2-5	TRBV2	TGTGCCAGCAGTAGACAGGGGGCGGGGGAGACCCAGTACTTC	CASSRQGAGETQYF
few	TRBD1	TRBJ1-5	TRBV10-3	TGTGCCATCAGTGCAGGGACAGGGGTAGGGAGCAATCAGCCCCAGCATTTT	CAISAGTGVGSNQPQHF
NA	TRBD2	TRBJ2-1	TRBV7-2	TGTGCCAGCAGCATGCCGGGACTAGCGGGGGGGTCCTACAATGAGCAGTTCTTC	CASSMPGLAGGSYNEQFF
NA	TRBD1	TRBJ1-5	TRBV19	TGTGCCAGTAGGCGGGGACAGGCCGGCAATCAGCCCCAGCATTTT	CASRRGQAGNQPQHF
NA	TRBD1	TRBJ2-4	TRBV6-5	TGTGCCAGCAGTGGCCCCAGGGGGCCCTACTTC	CASSGPRGPYF
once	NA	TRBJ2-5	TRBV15	TGTGCCACCAGCTCTGGTTCCGGGGCAGAGACCCAGTACTTC	CATSSGSGAETQYF
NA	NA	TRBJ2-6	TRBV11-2	TGTGCCAGCAGCCCCGGACTGAGCTCTGGGGCCAACGTCCTGACTTTC	CASSPGLSSGANVLTF
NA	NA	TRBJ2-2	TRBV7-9	TGTGCCAGCAGCTCATTACAACTGTTTTTT	CASSSLQLFF
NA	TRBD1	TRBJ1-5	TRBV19	TGTGCCAGTAGTGGGACAGGGGGAGGCAATCAGCCCCAGCATTTT	CASSGTGGGNQPQHF
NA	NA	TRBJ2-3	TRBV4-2	TGTGCCAGCAGCTACGCCCAGGCTAACACAGATACGCAGTATTTT	CASSYAQANTDTQYF
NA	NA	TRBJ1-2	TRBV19	TGTGCCAGTAGTACAGCACTACCGGGACGGCGCAGACAAACTAACTATGGCTACACCTTC	CASSTALPGRRRQTNYGYTF
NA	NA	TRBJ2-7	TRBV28	TGTGCCAGCAGTGAGCCTAGAGACGAGCAGTACTTC	CASSEPRDEQYF
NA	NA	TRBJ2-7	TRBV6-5	TGTGCCAGCAGTTATGGAGGTTCACATTACGAGCAGTACTTC	CASSYGGSHYEQYF
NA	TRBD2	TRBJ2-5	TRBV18	TGTGCCAGCTCACCACGGCAGTCGCGGGGGGGTCAAGAGACCCAGTACTTC	CASSPRQSRGGQETQYF
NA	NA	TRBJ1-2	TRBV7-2	TGTGCCAGCAGCTTAGGGGCAGGGATTAACTATGGCTACACCTTC	CASSLGAGINYGYTF
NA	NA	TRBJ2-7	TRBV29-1	TGCAGCGTTGTAGGACAGAACTACGAGCAGTACTTC	CSVVGQNYEQYF
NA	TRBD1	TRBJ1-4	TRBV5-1	TGCGCCAGCAGCTCTATGACAGGGGGAGAGGAAAAACTGTTTTTT	CASSSMTGGEEKLFF
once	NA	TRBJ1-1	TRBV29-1	TGCAGCGTTTCCGACAGGTTGAACACTGAAGCTTTCTTT	CSVSDRLNTEAFF
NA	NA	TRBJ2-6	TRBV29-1	TGCAGCGTTGGTGACTCTGGGGCCAACGTCCTGACTTTC	CSVGDSGANVLTF
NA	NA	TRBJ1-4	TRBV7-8	TGTGCCAGCAGCTTAGGAGGCAGGGAGGTAGAAAAACTGTTTTTT	CASSLGGREVEKLFF
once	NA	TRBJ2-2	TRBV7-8	TGTGCCAGCAGCTTAGTGTACGGGAACACCGGGGAGCTGTTTTTT	CASSLVYGNTGELFF
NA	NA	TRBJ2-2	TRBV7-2	TGTGCCAGCAGCCCACGAGCTAGTACGACTGCCGGGGAGCTGTTTTTT	CASSPRASTTAGELFF